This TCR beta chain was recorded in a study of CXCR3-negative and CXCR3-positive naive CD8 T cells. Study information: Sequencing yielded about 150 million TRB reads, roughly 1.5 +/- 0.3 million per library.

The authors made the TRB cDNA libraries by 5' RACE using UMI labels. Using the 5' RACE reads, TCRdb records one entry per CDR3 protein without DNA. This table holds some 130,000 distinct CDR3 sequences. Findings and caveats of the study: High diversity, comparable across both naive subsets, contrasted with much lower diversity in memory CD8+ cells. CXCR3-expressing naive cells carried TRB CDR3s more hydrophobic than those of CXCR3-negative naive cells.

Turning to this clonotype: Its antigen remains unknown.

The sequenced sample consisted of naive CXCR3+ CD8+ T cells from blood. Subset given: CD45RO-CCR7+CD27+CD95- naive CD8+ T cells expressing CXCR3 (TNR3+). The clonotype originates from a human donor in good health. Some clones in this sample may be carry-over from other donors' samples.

The CDR3 is CASSQTTSGGYEQFF. The V gene is TRBV4-3, the J gene TRBJ2-1; the TCRdb call, TRBD2, lacks DNA for checking. The CDR3 is 15 amino acids. The germline CDR1 and CDR2 sequences are LGHNA and YSLEER.